This TCR beta chain was captured by sequencing in a study of graft-versus-host responses after intestinal transplantation. Looking at the study overall: Each of the recipients got a multivisceral, liver-intestinal, or isolated intestinal transplant. Study-level points and caveats: Early after transplant, HvG declines were associated with peak levels of circulating GvH clones.

The table came from immunoSEQ multiplex PCR; TCRdb's copy has only in-frame clones and leaves some out. This sample has fewer than 110,000 clones, with roughly 93% found just once. Comment on this clone: Its target is unknown.

CDR1 and CDR2 (germline): WNHNN, SYGVQD (reference sequence). Trimming pared 3 bases from V and 6 bases from J, leaving 3 bases between. The CDR3 extends over 11 amino acids. Material: unstimulated CD8+ T cells sorted from spleen or lymph node cells, obtained before intestinal transplant. This TCR derives from a human donor who received an intestinal transplant. The gene calls are TRBV10-1 and TRBJ2-1, with D unclear. For the CDR3, the DNA is TGCGCCAGCAGTGAAGGCAATGAGCAGTTCTTC. This translates into CASSEGNEQFF.